The entry below gives a single T cell receptor (beta chain) sequence along with its context. The CDR3 covers 16 residues. With V trimmed by 2 bases and J by 1 base, 5 bases remained unmatched. CDR1 and CDR2 from the germline V gene are SGHRS and YFSETQ. The sample originates from a study of blood T cell repertoires in COVID-19. The data were produced by immunoSEQ multiplex PCR, yet TCRdb's version contains in-frame clones alone and is incomplete. The sample lists some 300,000 clones, around 87% occurring once. The sample comprised PBMCs or T cells enriched from blood (not recorded which). This chain connects TRBV5-1 to TRBJ2-3; 9 positions match TRBD2. The sequence was collected from a woman between 18 and 29 years old with acute COVID-19. Here the CDR3 reads CASSFTERGGTDTQYF. For the CDR3, the DNA is TGCGCCAGCAGCTTTACTGAGCGGGGGGGCACAGATACGCAGTATTTT.